The entry below describes one T cell receptor beta chain. What it binds is not known. These data belong to a study of beta chain features in type 1 diabetes. Isolated RNA was reverse transcribed in full, so expressed TCRB transcripts were sequenced. Clones were read by immunoSEQ multiplex PCR, and TCRdb kept only the in-frame ones, dropping some. This repertoire shows about 200,000 clones, 11% found once; its top ten account for roughly 1.3%. The V end lost 0 bases, the J end lost 2 bases, and 15 bases lay between the germline ends. The CDR3 has 17 amino acids. Germline V gives CDR1 LGHNA, CDR2 YSLEER. Whole-study findings and limits: Equally in patients and controls, PCR might preferentially amplify shorter templates. The study found that naive, central memory and Treg TCRB repertoires appeared more similar in patients than in healthy donors.

V gene TRBV4-3 combines with J gene TRBJ2-3, with a possible D match to TRBD2 (6 bases). The sequence was collected from a man between 18 and 35 years old in good health. Sequenced material: central memory CD4+ T cells from blood. CDR3 amino acids: CASSQDRASGHTDTQYF. Written as DNA, the CDR3 is TGCGCCAGCAGCCAAGATCGAGCCAGCGGGCACACAGATACGCAGTATTTT.